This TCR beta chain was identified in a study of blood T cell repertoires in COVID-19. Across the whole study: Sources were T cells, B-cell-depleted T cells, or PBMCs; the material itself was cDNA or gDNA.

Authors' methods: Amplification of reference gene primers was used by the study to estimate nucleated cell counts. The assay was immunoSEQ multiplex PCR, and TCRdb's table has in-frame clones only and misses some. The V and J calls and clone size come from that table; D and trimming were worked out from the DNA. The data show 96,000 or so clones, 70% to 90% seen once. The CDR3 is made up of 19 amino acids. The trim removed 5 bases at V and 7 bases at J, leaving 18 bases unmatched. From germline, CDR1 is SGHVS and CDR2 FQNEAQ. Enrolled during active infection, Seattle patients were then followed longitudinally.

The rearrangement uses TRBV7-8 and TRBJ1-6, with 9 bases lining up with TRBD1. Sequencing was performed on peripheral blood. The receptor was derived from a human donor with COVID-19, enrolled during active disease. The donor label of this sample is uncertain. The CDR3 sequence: CASSHRGTGPAQTNSPLHF. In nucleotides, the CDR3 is TGTGCCAGCAGCCACAGAGGGACAGGGCCAGCACAGACGAATTCACCCCTCCACTTT.